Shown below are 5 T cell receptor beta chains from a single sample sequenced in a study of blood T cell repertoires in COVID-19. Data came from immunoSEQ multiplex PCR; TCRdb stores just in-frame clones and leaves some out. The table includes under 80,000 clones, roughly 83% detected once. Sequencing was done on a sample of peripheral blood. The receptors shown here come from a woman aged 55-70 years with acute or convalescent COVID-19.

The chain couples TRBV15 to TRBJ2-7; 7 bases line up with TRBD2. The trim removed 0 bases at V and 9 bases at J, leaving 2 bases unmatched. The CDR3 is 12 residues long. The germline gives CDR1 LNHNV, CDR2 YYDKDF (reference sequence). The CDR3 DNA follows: TGTGCCACCAGCAGAGATTGGGGGGGGCAGTACTTC. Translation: CATSRDWGGQYF.

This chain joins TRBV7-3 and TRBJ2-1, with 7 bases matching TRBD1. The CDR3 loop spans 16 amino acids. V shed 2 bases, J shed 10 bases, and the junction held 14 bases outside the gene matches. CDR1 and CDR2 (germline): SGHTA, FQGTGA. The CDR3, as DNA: TGTGCCAGCAGCTTAGAAGGAAGAAGGGGGCCTGCGGAGCAGTTCTTC. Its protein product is CASSLEGRRGPAEQFF.

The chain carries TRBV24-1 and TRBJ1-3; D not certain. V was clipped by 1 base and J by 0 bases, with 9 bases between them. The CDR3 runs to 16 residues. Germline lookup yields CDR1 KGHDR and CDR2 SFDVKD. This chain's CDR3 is CATSDLSRGSGNTIYF. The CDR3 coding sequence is TGTGCCACCAGTGATTTAAGCCGGGGCTCTGGAAACACCATATATTTT.

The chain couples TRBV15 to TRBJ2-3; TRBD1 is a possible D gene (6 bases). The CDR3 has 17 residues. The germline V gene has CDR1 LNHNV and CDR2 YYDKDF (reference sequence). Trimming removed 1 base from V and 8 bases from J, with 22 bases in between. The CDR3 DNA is TGTGCCACCAGCAGAGCCCCGGGATCCCCCGAAGGGGGTACGCAGTATTTT. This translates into CATSRAPGSPEGGTQYF.

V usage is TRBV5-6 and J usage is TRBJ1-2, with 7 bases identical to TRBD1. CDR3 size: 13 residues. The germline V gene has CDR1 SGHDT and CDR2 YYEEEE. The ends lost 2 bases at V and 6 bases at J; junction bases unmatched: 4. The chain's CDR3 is CASSFVRGHGYTF. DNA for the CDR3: TGTGCCAGCAGCTTCGTGAGGGGGCATGGCTACACCTTC. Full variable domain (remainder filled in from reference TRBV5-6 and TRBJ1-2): DAGVTQSPTHLIKTRGQQVTLRCSPKSGHDTVSWYQQALGQGPQFIFQYYEEEERQRGNFPDRFSGHQFPNYSSELNVNALLLGDSALYLCASSFVRGHGYTFGSGTRLTVV.